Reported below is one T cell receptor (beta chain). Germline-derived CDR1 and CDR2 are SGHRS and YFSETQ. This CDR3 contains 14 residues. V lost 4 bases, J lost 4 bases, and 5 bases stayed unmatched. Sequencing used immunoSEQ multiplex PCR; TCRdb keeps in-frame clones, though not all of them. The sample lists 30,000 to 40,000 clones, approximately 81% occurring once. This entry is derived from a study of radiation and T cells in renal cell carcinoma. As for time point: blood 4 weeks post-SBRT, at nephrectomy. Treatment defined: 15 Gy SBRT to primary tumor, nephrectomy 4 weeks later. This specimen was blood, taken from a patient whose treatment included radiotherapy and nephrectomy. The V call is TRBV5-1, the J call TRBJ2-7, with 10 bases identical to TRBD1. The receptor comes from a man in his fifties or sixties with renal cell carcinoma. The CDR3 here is CASSPGQGFYEQYF. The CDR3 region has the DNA TGCGCCAGCAGCCCGGGACAGGGGTTTTACGAGCAGTACTTC.